The 29 T cell receptor beta chains below were found in one sample sequenced in a study of blood T cell repertoires in COVID-19. Profiled with immunoSEQ multiplex PCR; TCRdb holds only in-frame clones, not every one. The repertoire has 150,000 or so clones, approximately 80% of them found once; the top ten carry approximately 5.1%. Sequencing was done on a sample of PBMCs or T cells enriched from blood (not recorded which). Receptor source: a man in his 70s who had been exposed to COVID-19.

This sequence joins TRBV6-2 or TRBV6-3 and TRBJ1-1, with 8 bases aligning to TRBD1. V gave up 3 bases and J gave up 3 bases; unmatched junction bases: 6. Per the germline V gene, CDR1 is MNHEY and CDR2 is SVGEGT. This CDR3 has 15 amino acids. DNA for the CDR3: TGTGCCAGCAGTTATGGACAGGGATGGGACACTGAAGCTTTCTTT. As protein: CASSYGQGWDTEAFF.

Here the CDR3 reads CSASSGSYEQYF. The CDR3 DNA sequence: TGCAGTGCCAGTAGCGGTTCCTACGAGCAGTACTTC. This chain joins TRBV20-1 and TRBJ2-7; D possibly corresponds to TRBD2 (6 bases). The CDR3 has 12 amino acids. V was shortened by 6 bases and J by 1 base, with 10 bases between the two germline ends. Germline CDR1 reads DFQATT; CDR2 reads SNEGSKA (reference sequence).

This rearrangement joins TRBV4-1 to TRBJ2-7; D possibly corresponds to TRBD1 (5 bases). The CDR3 is made up of 14 amino acids. Between the trimmed V and J ends, which lost 0 bases and 4 bases, there was a span of 10 bases. In germline, CDR1 is MGHRA, CDR2 YSYEKL. The CDR3 sequence is CASSQDPQGYEQYF. CDR3 bases: TGCGCCAGCAGCCAAGATCCCCAGGGTTACGAGCAGTACTTC.

This clone was counted a few times. The chain recombines TRBV6-5 with TRBJ1-4; maybe TRBD1 (5 bases). Looked up from germline, CDR1 is MNHEY and CDR2 is SVGAGI. Trimming took off 2 bases at V and 4 bases at J, with 14 bases between the two ends. The CDR3 has 16 amino acids. The CDR3 sequence is CASSYGGWGLNEKLFF. CDR3 bases: TGTGCCAGCAGTTACGGGGGATGGGGACTTAATGAAAAACTGTTTTTT.

The rearrangement uses TRBV27 and TRBJ1-2; maybe TRBD1 (5 bases). This CDR3 has 12 residues. CDR1 MNHEY and CDR2 SMNVEV come from the germline V gene (reference sequence). Trimming removed 6 bases at V and 8 bases at J, with 13 bases between. CDR3 in amino acids: CASRGPGEGYTF. The DNA for the CDR3 is TGTGCCAGCAGGGGCCCGGGGGAAGGCTACACCTTC.

The chain links TRBV15 to TRBJ2-4, with a possible D match to TRBD2 (7 bases). Germline values: CDR1 LNHNV, CDR2 YYDKDF (reference sequence). Trimming removed 5 bases from V and 6 bases from J, with 23 bases in between. The CDR3 has 17 residues. DNA for the CDR3: TGTGCCACCAGCGGGGGGGGCCCAGGGAATCGAGGAAACATTCAGTACTTC. This codes for CATSGGGPGNRGNIQYF.

J is TRBJ1-3 and V is TRBV19, with D perhaps matching TRBD1 (6 bases). CDR3 size: 14 residues. V lost 3 bases, J lost 2 bases, and 8 bases lay in between. Germline CDR1 and CDR2: LNHDA and SQIVND (reference sequence). The CDR3 protein is CASSIGQPGNTIYF. The DNA of the CDR3 is TGTGCCAGTAGTATCGGACAGCCTGGAAACACCATATATTTT.

This chain's CDR3 is CASSQDGISGNTIYF. CDR3 in DNA: TGTGCCAGCAGCCAAGACGGGATATCTGGAAACACCATATATTTT. V usage is TRBV14 and J usage is TRBJ1-3; D gene ambiguous. This CDR3 spans 15 amino acids. CDR1 is SGHDN and CDR2 is FVKESK in the germline V gene. Trimming left V 0 bases short and J 1 base short, with 7 bases between.

The chain is built from TRBV18 and TRBJ1-6; no clear D gene. This CDR3 is built from 13 residues. The V gene lost 3 bases and the J gene lost 10 bases, with 10 bases spanning the gap. The V gene's germline CDR1 is KGHSH and CDR2 LQKENI. In DNA, the CDR3 is TGTGCCAGCTCACCCTCCCGTGAGTCACCCCTCCACTTT. It yields the protein CASSPSRESPLHF.

The count of this clone is one. V is TRBV18 and J is TRBJ1-2; D uncertain. This CDR3 is built from 15 residues. CDR1 is KGHSH and CDR2 is LQKENI in the germline V gene. V lost 7 bases to trimming and J lost 6 bases, with 21 bases between them. The CDR3, as DNA: TGTGCCAGCTTCGTCTCCCGGGCCCGGGATGATGGCTACACCTTC. Its protein product is CASFVSRARDDGYTF.

This sequence joins TRBV2 and TRBJ1-2; 7 nucleotides agree with TRBD1. CDR1 SNHLY and CDR2 FYNNEI come from the germline V gene. This CDR3 spans 16 amino acids. V shed 7 bases and J 4 bases; nucleotides not matched to a gene: 15. CDR3 residues: CASTDLPGGRSYGYTF. CDR3 nucleotides: TGTGCCAGCACCGACCTGCCAGGGGGAAGGAGCTATGGCTACACCTTC.

The J gene is TRBJ1-1, the V gene TRBV3-1 (or the pseudogene TRBV3-2); 7 bases line up with TRBD1. The CDR3 totals 15 residues. V was clipped by 4 bases and J by 1 base; unmatched bases: 6. Germline CDR1 and CDR2: LGHDT and YNNKEL (reference sequence). The DNA for the CDR3 is TGTGCCAGCAGCCCGCGGGACAGTCAGAACACTGAAGCTTTCTTT. Translated: CASSPRDSQNTEAFF.

This clone has just a few counts. V is TRBV28 and J is TRBJ2-5, with a possible D match to TRBD2 (6 bases). CDR3 length: 16 residues. Germline CDR1 and CDR2: MDHEN and SYDVKM. Trimming left V 4 bases short and J 4 bases short, with 19 bases between. The DNA of the CDR3 is TGTGCCAGCAGTTCCCCTACTATGGGGGGAGGAGAGACCCAGTACTTC. The encoded protein is CASSSPTMGGGETQYF.

The V gene is TRBV3-1 (or the pseudogene TRBV3-2), the J gene TRBJ2-7; a possible D gene is TRBD2 (5 bases). The germline V gene encodes CDR1 LGHDT and CDR2 YNNKEL (reference sequence). V was clipped by 5 bases and J by 6 bases, with 11 bases between them. The CDR3 loop spans 12 amino acids. Written as DNA, the CDR3 is TGTGCCAGCAGCAGGACTGCAAGCGAGCAGTACTTC. Translating gives CASSRTASEQYF.

The V call is TRBV7-8, the J call TRBJ1-2; TRBD1 matches 8 bases. The CDR3 covers 15 residues. V lost 3 bases and J lost 4; bases outside the gene matches: 7. From germline, CDR1 is SGHVS and CDR2 FQNEAQ. CDR3 DNA: TGTGCCAGCAGCTTGGAAGGACAGGGATTCTATGGCTACACCTTC. Amino acids: CASSLEGQGFYGYTF.

The chain links TRBV7-2 to TRBJ2-5; 14 nucleotides agree with TRBD2. Germline assignment: CDR1 SGHTA and CDR2 FQGNSA. Losses at the gene ends were 1 base for V and 5 bases for J; bases not matched to a gene: 3. The CDR3 runs 16 residues. The CDR3 DNA reads TGTGCCAGCAGCTTAGTGGGACTAGCGGGAGTTGAGACCCAGTACTTC. Protein product: CASSLVGLAGVETQYF.

This clone showed up just a few times. The rearrangement links TRBV9 to TRBJ2-1; 8 bases align to TRBD2. The V gene's germline CDR1 is SGDLS and CDR2 YYNGEE. Trimming removed 4 bases from V and 8 bases from J; junction bases left unmatched: 11. The CDR3 runs to 15 residues. CDR3: CASSLSGTSIHEQFF. CDR3 nucleotides: TGTGCCAGCAGCTTGTCCGGGACTAGTATCCATGAGCAGTTCTTC.

This chain uses TRBV5-1 with TRBJ2-7, with 9 bases that match TRBD1. The CDR3 has 16 residues. The trim removed 5 bases at V and 5 bases at J, leaving 14 bases unmatched. Germline assignment: CDR1 SGHRS and CDR2 YFSETQ. CDR3: CASRLQTGTGIHEQYF. The CDR3 DNA follows: TGCGCCAGCAGGCTTCAAACCGGGACAGGGATCCACGAGCAGTACTTC.

This rearrangement joins TRBV9 to TRBJ2-7; 9 bases fit TRBD1. J was trimmed by 6 bases and V by 6 bases; bases with no gene match: 10. The germline V gene has CDR1 SGDLS and CDR2 YYNGEE. The CDR3 sequence is 14 residues long. The CDR3 sequence is CASTGSDRGGEQYF. The CDR3, as DNA: TGTGCCAGCACCGGATCAGACAGGGGGGGCGAGCAGTACTTC. The full variable domain, rest sourced from reference TRBV9 and TRBJ2-7, is DSGVTQTPKHLITATGQRVTLRCSPRSGDLSVYWYQQSLDQGLQFLIQYYNGEERAKGNILERFSAQQFPDLHSELNLSSLELGDSALYFCASTGSDRGGEQYFGPGTRLTVT.

This sequence joins TRBV6-5 and TRBJ1-1, with D uncertain. Trimming stripped 6 bases from V and 14 bases from J, with 19 bases between. The length of the CDR3 is 12 residues. CDR1 and CDR2 (germline): MNHEY, SVGAGI. The CDR3 protein is CASSSPGSISFF. For the CDR3, the DNA is TGTGCCAGCAGCTCTCCGGGTTCCATATCCTTCTTT.

This sequence joins TRBV15 and TRBJ2-6, with D perhaps TRBD2 (5 bases). The CDR3 length is 16 residues. The germline V gene encodes CDR1 LNHNV and CDR2 YYDKDF (reference sequence). The V end lost 4 bases, the J end lost 2 bases, and 12 bases lay between the germline ends. CDR3 sequence reads: CATSTPARAGANVLTF. The CDR3 region has the DNA TGTGCCACCAGCACCCCCGCGAGGGCTGGGGCCAACGTCCTGACTTTC.

The chain has TRBV7-9 and TRBJ2-7; weak D call: TRBD2 (6 bases). The V end lost 8 bases, the J end lost 7 bases, and 18 bases lay between the germline ends. From germline, CDR1 is SEHNR and CDR2 FQNEAQ (reference sequence). The CDR3 covers 13 residues. The CDR3 DNA sequence: TGTGCCAGCGCGGGGTCCCTCAGTGGGGAGCAGTACTTC. This codes for CASAGSLSGEQYF.

This clone has just one count. This sequence joins TRBV27 and TRBJ1-2, with 10 nucleotides matching TRBD1. V dropped 6 bases and J dropped 9; count of bases not matched to a gene: 7. The germline V gene encodes CDR1 MNHEY and CDR2 SMNVEV (reference sequence). The CDR3 has 13 residues. The CDR3 region is CASRGTGAMSYTF. The CDR3 DNA reads TGTGCCAGCAGGGGGACAGGGGCGATGAGCTACACCTTC.

The rearrangement joins TRBV14 to TRBJ2-7, with 7 positions matching TRBD1. The CDR3 contains 15 residues. V was clipped by 5 bases and J by 2 bases; unmatched bases: 9. Germline assignment: CDR1 SGHDN and CDR2 FVKESK. Here the CDR3 DNA reads TGTGCCAGCAGCAAGACAGGGTCGGGACCCTACGAGCAGTACTTC. Amino acids: CASSKTGSGPYEQYF.

The genes are TRBV19 and TRBJ2-7; 7 positions agree with TRBD1. Unmatched junction bases numbered 4, after V lost 4 bases and J lost 4 bases. Germline CDR1 reads LNHDA; CDR2 reads SQIVND (reference sequence). The CDR3 is 13 amino acids. CDR3 DNA sequence: TGTGCCAGTAGTACAACCAGGGGGTACGAGCAGTACTTC. Translation: CASSTTRGYEQYF.

This clone was observed once. The chain recombines TRBV24-1 with TRBJ2-3; unclear D gene. The CDR3 is made up of 11 amino acids. The germline V and J ends were trimmed by 1 base and 7 bases, with 2 bases remaining between them. Germline CDR1 reads KGHDR; CDR2 reads SFDVKD. CDR3 sequence (DNA): TGTGCCACCAGTGATTTCTATACGCAGTATTTT. Protein: CATSDFYTQYF.

The V gene is TRBV7-3, the J gene TRBJ2-1; a possible D gene is TRBD2 (6 bases). The CDR3 covers 13 residues. V lost 2 bases and J 9 bases, leaving 11 bases between the germline ends. CDR1 SGHTA and CDR2 FQGTGA come from the germline V gene. CDR3 DNA sequence: TGTGCCAGCAGCTTAGACCTCGGGGGTGAGCAGTTCTTC. Translating it yields CASSLDLGGEQFF.

The V call is TRBV27, the J call TRBJ2-1, with a possible D match to TRBD2 (6 bases). The CDR3 spans 15 residues. Germline values: CDR1 MNHEY, CDR2 SMNVEV (reference sequence). V dropped 7 bases and J dropped 6 bases, with 19 bases sitting between them. CDR3 in DNA: TGTGCCAGCACCCCCCGACAGAGGAGGGGCAATGAGCAGTTCTTC. Translated: CASTPRQRRGNEQFF.

V is TRBV19 and J is TRBJ1-1; a possible D gene is TRBD1 (5 bases). Germline CDR1 is LNHDA and CDR2 is SQIVND (reference sequence). Trimming took off 3 bases at V and 0 bases at J, with 8 bases between the two ends. The CDR3 runs to 14 residues. The CDR3 loop reads CASSMGRVNTEAFF. The DNA for the CDR3 is TGTGCCAGTAGTATGGGCAGGGTGAACACTGAAGCTTTCTTT.